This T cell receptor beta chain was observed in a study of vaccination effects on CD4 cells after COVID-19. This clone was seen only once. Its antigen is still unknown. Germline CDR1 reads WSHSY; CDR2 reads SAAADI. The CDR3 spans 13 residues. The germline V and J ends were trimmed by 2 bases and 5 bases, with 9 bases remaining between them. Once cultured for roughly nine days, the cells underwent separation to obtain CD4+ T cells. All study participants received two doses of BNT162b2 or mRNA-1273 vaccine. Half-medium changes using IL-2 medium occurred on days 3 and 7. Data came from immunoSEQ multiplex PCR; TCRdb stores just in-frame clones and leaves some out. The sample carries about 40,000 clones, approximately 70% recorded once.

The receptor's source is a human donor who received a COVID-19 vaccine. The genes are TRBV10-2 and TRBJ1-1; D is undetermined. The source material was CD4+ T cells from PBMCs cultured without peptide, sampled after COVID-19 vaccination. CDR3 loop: CASSEGPGTEAFF. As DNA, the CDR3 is TGCGCCAGCAGTGAGGGGCCAGGAACTGAAGCTTTCTTT.